This TCR beta chain was captured in a study of identical twins. The CDR3 has 14 residues. Trimming took 6 bases from V and 0 from J, leaving 11 bases between them. The germline V gene encodes CDR1 MNHNS and CDR2 SASEGT. TCRdb re-derived calls from the 5' RACE reads in MiXCR, one entry per CDR3 protein. The sample consists of roughly 720,000 distinct CDR3 sequences, about 18% of them appearing once. The same data also went into a second study, on T cells expressing NK-cell markers. That paper states: Sequencing covered eight donors, seven HCMV-seropositive and one seronegative.

The V gene is TRBV6-1, the J gene TRBJ1-2, with a possible D match to TRBD1 (6 bases). This TCR came from a woman between 18 and 29 years old in good health. The material sequenced was PBMCs. The CDR3 sequence is CASRTDRPNYGYTF. The CDR3 region has the DNA TGTGCCAGCAGGACGGACAGACCTAACTATGGCTACACCTTC.